This T cell receptor (beta chain) emerged from a study of radiation and T cells in renal cell carcinoma. Study as a whole: Nephrectomy followed 15 Gy stereotactic body radiation by 4 weeks.

Worth noting for this clone: The antigen is unknown.

Findings and caveats of the study: From baseline, blood top tumor clonotypes peaked at 2 weeks post-radiation.

Time point denoted: baseline pretreatment blood. Treatment in this sample: 15 Gy SBRT to primary tumor, nephrectomy 4 weeks later. Serial blood draws occurred at baseline and 2 and 4 weeks post-SBRT. The tumor was a clear cell renal cell carcinoma. V lost 5 bases and J lost 2, with 15 bases in between. The CDR3 runs to 15 residues. The germline V gene has CDR1 MDHEN and CDR2 SYDVKM. Assay used: immunoSEQ multiplex PCR; TCRdb lists only in-frame clones, some missing. The data hold about 150,000 clones, with about 88% observed a single time. The V gene is TRBV28, the J gene TRBJ2-5, with D perhaps matching TRBD2 (5 bases). Sample: blood, taken from a patient whose treatment included radiotherapy and nephrectomy. The source of this sequence is a woman between 70 and 85 years old with renal cell carcinoma. The CDR3 region is CASSPPGSGQETQYF. CDR3 coding DNA: TGTGCCAGCAGTCCCCCGGGGAGCGGACAAGAGACCCAGTACTTC. Looking up the rest from reference TRBV28 and TRBJ2-5 gives the full variable domain: DVKVTQSSRYLVKRTGEKVFLECVQDMDHENMFWYRQDPGLGLRLIYFSYDVKMKEKGDIPEGYSVSREKKERFSLILESASTNQTSMYLCASSPPGSGQETQYFGPGTRLLVL.